The entry below gives a single T cell receptor (beta chain) sequence along with its context. This sample stems from a study of blood T cell repertoires in COVID-19. Data came from immunoSEQ multiplex PCR; TCRdb stores just in-frame clones and leaves some out. Among some 12,000 clones listed, over 90% were seen once. The CDR3 is 13 amino acids. Trimming pared 3 bases from V and 6 bases from J, leaving 14 bases between. Germline V CDR1 and CDR2: DFQATT, SNEGSKA (reference sequence). This chain links TRBV20-1 with TRBJ1-1; D is unresolved. The sequencing input was peripheral blood. This TCR derives from a woman in her 70s with active COVID-19. CDR3: CSASPFNAAEAFF. In nucleotides, the CDR3 is TGCAGTGCTAGTCCATTCAATGCGGCTGAAGCTTTCTTT.